A single TCR beta chain is shown here with its context. Its antigen is still unknown. TCRdb fed the 5' RACE reads into MiXCR, producing one record per CDR3 protein. The sample lists roughly 120,000 distinct CDR3 sequences, about 17% occurring once. The data originate from a study of T-cell memory formation after mild COVID-19. The CDR3 is made up of 20 amino acids. Germline V gene lookup returns CDR1 SGHTA and CDR2 FQGNSA. V dropped 4 bases and J dropped 4; count of bases not matched to a gene: 17. Study conclusions and caveats: Some SARS-CoV-2-responding clones were already detected in memory before infection.

Sample: PBMCs or a T cell subset sorted from them (not recorded which). The origin of this receptor is an adult woman who had mild COVID-19 (a few samples of this study predate the infection). Cell type and time point are not known. The chain links TRBV7-2 to TRBJ2-2, with 11 bases lining up with TRBD2. The CDR3 sequence is CASSSSPPSTSGRGTGELFF. CDR3 coding DNA: TGTGCCAGCAGCTCCTCTCCCCCCTCCACTAGCGGGAGAGGCACCGGGGAGCTGTTTTTT. The complete variable domain, with remaining parts taken from reference TRBV7-2 and TRBJ2-2, reads GAGVSQSPSNKVTEKGKDVELRCDPISGHTALYWYRQSLGQGLEFLIYFQGNSAPDKSGLPSDRFSAERTGGSVSTLTIQRTQQEDSAVYLCASSSSPPSTSGRGTGELFFGEGSRLTVL.